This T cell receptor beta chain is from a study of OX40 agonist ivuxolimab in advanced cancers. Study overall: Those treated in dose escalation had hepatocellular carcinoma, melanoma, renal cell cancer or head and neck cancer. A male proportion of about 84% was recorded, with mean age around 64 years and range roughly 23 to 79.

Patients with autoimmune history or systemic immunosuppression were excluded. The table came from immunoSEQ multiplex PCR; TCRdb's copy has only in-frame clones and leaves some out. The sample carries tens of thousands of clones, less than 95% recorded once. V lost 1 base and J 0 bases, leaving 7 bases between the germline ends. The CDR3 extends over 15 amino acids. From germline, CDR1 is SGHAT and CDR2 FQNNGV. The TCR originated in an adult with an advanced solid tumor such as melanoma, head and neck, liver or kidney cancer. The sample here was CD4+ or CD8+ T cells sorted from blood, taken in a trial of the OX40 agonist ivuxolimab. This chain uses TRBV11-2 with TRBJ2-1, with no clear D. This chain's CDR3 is CASSLVDSSYNEQFF. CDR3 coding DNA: TGTGCCAGCAGCTTAGTGGATAGCTCCTACAATGAGCAGTTCTTC.